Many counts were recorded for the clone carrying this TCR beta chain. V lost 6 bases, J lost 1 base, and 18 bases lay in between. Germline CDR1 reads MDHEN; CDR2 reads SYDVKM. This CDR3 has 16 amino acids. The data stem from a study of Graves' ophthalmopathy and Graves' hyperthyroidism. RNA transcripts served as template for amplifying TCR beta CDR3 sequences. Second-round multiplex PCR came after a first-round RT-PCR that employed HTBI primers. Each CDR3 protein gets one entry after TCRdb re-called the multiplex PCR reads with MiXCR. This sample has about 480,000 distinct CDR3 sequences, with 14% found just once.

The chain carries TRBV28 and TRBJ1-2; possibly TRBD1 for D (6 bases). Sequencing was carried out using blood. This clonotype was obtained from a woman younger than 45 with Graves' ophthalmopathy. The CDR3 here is CASSTRSADSNYGYTF. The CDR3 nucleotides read TGTGCCAGCAGCACCCGATCGGCGGACAGTAACTATGGCTACACCTTC.